This T cell receptor (beta chain) appears in the sequencing data of a study of cytomegalovirus exposure and HLA in healthy donors. The study ran its PCR with 60 Vbeta and 13 Jbeta primers. The data were produced by immunoSEQ multiplex PCR, yet TCRdb's version contains in-frame clones alone and is incomplete. The table shows roughly 93,000 clones, with over 60% occurring only once. Regarding the study as a whole: One cluster of highly shared sequence variants probably arose as a sequencing artifact. Association of a missense DCLRE1C variant with TCR beta V- and J-gene trimming was reported in a later analysis. Presence/absence analyses treated sequencing depth as roughly uniform across donors.

Concerning this clone itself: Its specificity is unknown.

This CDR3 has 15 amino acids. Germline CDR1 MNHEY, CDR2 SVGAGI. The germline V and J ends were trimmed by 2 bases and 2 bases, with 10 bases remaining between them. The J gene is TRBJ1-3, the V gene TRBV6-5, with D perhaps TRBD1 (6 bases). This TCR came from a human donor in good health. The material sequenced was PBMCs. The CDR3 sequence is CASSYPQGAGNTIYF. The DNA for the CDR3 is TGTGCCAGCAGTTACCCACAGGGCGCTGGAAACACCATATATTTT.